This entry lists 8 T cell receptor beta chains sequenced from one sample in a study of cytomegalovirus exposure and HLA in healthy donors. The PCR ran on 60 Vbeta and 13 Jbeta primers. The method was immunoSEQ multiplex PCR; TCRdb's version includes in-frame clones alone and lacks a portion of them. The sample has about 130,000 clones; about 79% are singletons. Sequenced sample: PBMCs. These receptors all come from a man in his fifties in good health and CMV-seronegative.

This clone was detected a few times. J is TRBJ1-6 and V is TRBV5-5; D is unresolved. The CDR3 contains 15 residues. The ends were cut back, 0 bases at V and 10 bases at J, with 14 bases in the middle. CDR1 and CDR2 from the germline V gene are SGHKS and YYEKEE (reference sequence). CDR3 amino acids: CASSLEGRPGSPLHF. In DNA form, the CDR3 reads TGTGCCAGCAGCTTGGAGGGCAGACCGGGGTCACCCCTCCACTTT.

The J gene is TRBJ2-1, the V gene TRBV5-4; TRBD2 agrees at 8 bases. Germline V gene data show CDR1 as SGHNT and CDR2 as YYREEE (reference sequence). The CDR3 runs to 15 residues. V trimming: 5 bases; J trimming: 3 bases; junction bases outside the gene matches: 7. CDR3 amino acids: CASSSGGADYNEQFF. For the CDR3, the DNA is TGTGCCAGCAGTTCCGGGGGGGCGGACTACAATGAGCAGTTCTTC.

The chain links TRBV19 to TRBJ2-3, with TRBD1 matching 10 bases. Germline V CDR1 and CDR2: LNHDA, SQIVND (reference sequence). There are 14 residues in the CDR3. The V and J ends lost 6 bases and 5 bases, in that order; junction bases with no gene match: 5. In DNA form, the CDR3 reads TGTGCCAGTAGGCCGGGACAGGGGCGAGATACGCAGTATTTT. Translation gives CASRPGQGRDTQYF. Filled out from reference TRBV19 and TRBJ2-3, the complete variable domain reads DGGITQSPKYLFRKEGQNVTLSCEQNLNHDAMYWYRQDPGQGLRLIYYSQIVNDFQKGDIAEGYSVSREKKESFPLTVTSAQKNPTAFYLCASRPGQGRDTQYFGPGTRLTVL.

This chain joins TRBV5-1 and TRBJ1-2, with a possible D match to TRBD1 (5 bases). This CDR3 contains 16 residues. V was shortened by 0 bases and J by 4 bases, with 16 bases between the two germline ends. Germline V gene sequence: CDR1 SGHRS, CDR2 YFSETQ. The chain's CDR3 is CASSLGVLSGGYGYTF. The CDR3 nucleotides read TGCGCCAGCAGCTTGGGTGTATTATCGGGGGGCTATGGCTACACCTTC.

This chain links TRBV20-1 with TRBJ2-5; perhaps TRBD2 as D (5 bases). CDR1 and CDR2 from the germline V gene are DFQATT and SNEGSKA (reference sequence). The germline V and J ends were trimmed by 0 bases and 10 bases, with 9 bases remaining between them. The CDR3 consists of 11 residues. The CDR3 DNA is TGCAGTGCTAGAGATCAAGCGGACCAGTACTTC. It is translated as CSARDQADQYF.

The J gene is TRBJ1-2, the V gene TRBV10-3; 9 bases agree with TRBD1. With 3 bases clipped from V and 4 bases from J, the junction kept 6 bases outside the gene matches. The CDR3 consists of 15 residues. In germline, CDR1 is ENHRY, CDR2 SYGVKD. The CDR3 DNA reads as TGTGCCATCAGTGACGCCGGGACAGGGCTCTATGGCTACACCTTC. It yields the protein CAISDAGTGLYGYTF.

The chain employs TRBV6-4 and TRBJ2-3; no definite D call. Trimming stripped 4 bases from V and 2 bases from J, with 7 bases between. This CDR3 has 13 residues. Germline values: CDR1 MRHNA, CDR2 SNTAGT. The CDR3 protein is CASSVDNTDTQYF. The CDR3 DNA is TGTGCCAGCAGTGTCGACAACACAGATACGCAGTATTTT.

The chain employs TRBV7-8 and TRBJ2-3, with 8 bases lining up with TRBD1. The J segment lost 5 bases and the V segment lost 5 bases, leaving 9 bases of the junction unmatched. CDR1 and CDR2 (germline): SGHVS, FQNEAQ. The CDR3 runs to 15 residues. The CDR3 sequence: CASSEGTGVGDTQYF. The CDR3 DNA follows: TGTGCCAGCAGCGAAGGGACAGGTGTGGGAGATACGCAGTATTTT.